This TCR beta chain was captured by sequencing in a study of shared clonotypes between healthy human individuals. Study conclusions and caveats: With a few donors compared, approximately 5% of naive CD4 clonotypes were shared. Having only a few donors restricted how much genetic and exposure-history diversity was captured.

Original analysis: Owing to the provision of junction-only sequences devoid of quality scores by immunoSEQ, filtering differed. Profiled with immunoSEQ multiplex PCR; TCRdb holds only in-frame clones, not every one. Clonal size and the V and J genes are those of that table, whereas D and trimming came from the DNA. The top ten clones hold 10% of a sample with over 150,000 clones, roughly 70% of them seen once. A few counts support this clone. What it binds is not known. This CDR3 is built from 13 residues. Germline assignment: CDR1 SNHLY and CDR2 FYNNEI. Trimming left V 4 bases short and J 8 bases short, with 12 bases between.

This chain connects TRBV2 to TRBJ1-5; the D is unclear. Input material: memory CD4+ T cells sorted from blood. Specified subset: CD45RA-negative fraction. The source of this sequence is a man aged 30 to 45 in good health. Written as DNA, the CDR3 is TGTGCCAGCAGTGTTGAGGAAGTCGAGCCCCAGCATTTT. Protein: CASSVEEVEPQHF.